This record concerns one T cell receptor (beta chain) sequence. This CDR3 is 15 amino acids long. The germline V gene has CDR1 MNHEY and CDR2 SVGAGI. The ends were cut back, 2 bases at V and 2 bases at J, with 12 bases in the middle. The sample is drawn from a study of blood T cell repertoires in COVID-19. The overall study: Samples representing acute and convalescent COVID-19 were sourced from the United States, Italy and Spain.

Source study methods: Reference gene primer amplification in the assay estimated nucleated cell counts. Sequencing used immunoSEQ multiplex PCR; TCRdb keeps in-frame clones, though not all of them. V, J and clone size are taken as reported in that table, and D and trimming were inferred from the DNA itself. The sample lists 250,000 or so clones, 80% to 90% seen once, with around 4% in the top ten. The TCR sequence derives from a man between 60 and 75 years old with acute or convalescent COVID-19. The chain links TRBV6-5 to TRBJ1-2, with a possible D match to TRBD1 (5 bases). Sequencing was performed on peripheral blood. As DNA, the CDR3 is TGTGCCAGCAGTTACCTGGACAAAAGAAACTATGGCTACACCTTC. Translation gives CASSYLDKRNYGYTF.